This TCR beta chain was profiled in a study of identical twins. Comments on this clonotype: No antigen is known for it.

Template switching (which added a universal primer site) was used, and cDNA carried unique molecular identifiers. MiXCR, run by TCRdb on the 5' RACE reads, gives a single entry per CDR3 protein. The table records about 470,000 distinct CDR3 sequences, approximately 24% of them present only once. CDR3 size: 12 residues. The germline V gene has CDR1 DFQATT and CDR2 SNEGSKA (reference sequence). V lost 3 bases and J lost 9, with 15 bases in between. Study-level points and caveats: The study found excess low generation probability among twin-shared out-of-frame alpha sequences.

The same sample was also studied in work on T cells expressing NK-cell markers. That paper states: An anti-gamma-delta TCR antibody was added in several experiments. It restricted sorting to alpha-beta TCR-expressing T cells.

Input material: CD4+ T cells sorted from blood. This rearrangement joins TRBV20-1 to TRBJ2-7; D unclear. The sequence derives from a woman aged 18-29 years in good health. The chain's CDR3 is CSASRELSGQYF. The CDR3 DNA reads as TGCAGTGCTAGCCGAGAGCTCTCGGGGCAGTACTTC.